The T cell receptor beta chain under discussion was sequenced for a study of cytomegalovirus exposure and HLA in healthy donors (TCRdb year 2017). Study-wide context: An earlier analysis of more than 550 of the donors reported about 300 Gb of sequence data and roughly 120 million unique TCR beta sequences obtained from approximately 180 million T cells. Approximately 330 gigabases of sequencing data and around 80 million unique TCR sequences made up an early release that covered approximately 620 HLA-typed donors. The genetic ancestry cluster associated with self-reported Caucasian donors included about 81% of the 398 genotyped donors. The aim of the study was to test whether cataloging public T cell receptors could identify signatures of past pathogen exposure. Using immunosequencing, the study profiled T cell repertoires from 666 subjects and related those repertoires to cytomegalovirus serostatus. Along with the roughly 700-subject first cohort, a separate validation cohort of over a hundred different subjects was used. To predict cytomegalovirus infection status, the study brought together high-throughput TCR immunosequencing, statistical association of individual TCRs with disease status, and machine learning. A later analysis re-examined previously published TCR beta repertoires from several hundred donors and added high-resolution HLA genotyping to investigate patterns of TCR occurrence. In the later analysis, no new phenotypic data were used to find candidate immune exposures; instead, reliance was placed on TCR beta sequences and their occurrence across donors. In an earlier analysis of roughly 600 of the donors, high-throughput TCR beta sequencing was used to judge whether each TCR beta V gene segment behaved as functional or pseudogenic. Alongside the repertoire data, information on donor age, sex, ethnicity and CMV serostatus was compiled. In a later genetic analysis, genome-wide SNP genotypes for about 60% of the 666 donors were used, and that subset was treated as a discovery cohort. All discovery cohort repertoires had been generated on a single sequencing platform. HLA typing included class I and class II loci at four-digit resolution. Typing coverage varied by locus: roughly 629-630 donors for A, B, C, DRB1 and DQB1; 522 for DQA1; 606 for DPA1; roughly 450 for DPB1. About five DR-DQ haplotypes were treated as single units for association and clustering because of strong linkage in the cohort. Among 350 to 400 genotyped donors of the cohort, an average of approximately 230,000 unique TCR beta nucleotide sequences were sequenced per donor, around 18% of them non-productive. The study at large found these results: In an earlier analysis of 587 of the donors, most TCR beta V segments appeared in productive rearrangements about 87% or about 30% of the time, broadly matching IMGT annotations. In a later analysis, HLA-associated TCR beta chains showed more clonal expansion and lower generation probabilities than non-associated chains that were equally common. A total of fewer than 200 TCR beta chains were listed by the study as associated with cytomegalovirus. Over 15 rarely observed V segments, including chromosome 9 orphons, were excluded from the earlier analysis of several hundred of the donors because counts were too low. Three of the identified cytomegalovirus-associated TCR beta chains were confirmed in vitro to be specific for cytomegalovirus antigens. Compared with the roughly 600-donor mean, donors in an Asian-associated ancestry cluster had fewer N-insertions in productive TCRs, according to a later genetic analysis. Several of the top co-occurrence clusters appeared to be linked to parvovirus B19, influenza, CMV and Epstein-Barr virus, according to a later analysis. Cytomegalovirus status was reported to be diagnosed by the classifier with high specificity and sensitivity in both the original and validation cohorts. Immune exposure information for the cohort was limited to CMV serostatus. Across donors, most TCR sequences were observed very rarely, whereas some public TCRs were present in many individuals. In a later genetic analysis, a missense DCLRE1C variant was associated with V-gene and J-gene trimming of TCR beta chains, and the association was replicated in an independent cohort. Linkage disequilibrium might explain the correlated functional status among segregating V segments, but an unknown experimental factor could not be ruled out. Presence/absence analyses assumed roughly uniform sequencing depth across donors, an assumption that may not hold. Most CMV-associated TCR beta chains appeared to be HLA-restricted in a later analysis, and the HLA associations seemed to be driven largely by CMV exposure. The authors suggested that the approach could potentially be generalized to other disease states and immunological phenotypes. A further reported finding was that TCR beta sequences accurately predicted the HLA-A and HLA-B alleles for most subjects in the first cohort. Because HLA typing was missing for some donors at each locus, association tests included only the typed subset. A cluster of highly shared sequence variants was judged likely to be a technical artifact of the sequencing pipeline. According to a later analysis, TCR association rates differed among HLA loci, with DRB1 alleles showing the most associated TCRs and HLA-C alleles showing the fewest. At a false discovery rate of 0.05, a later analysis linked about 17,000 TCR beta sequences to specific HLA alleles. Assigning TCR associations to individual alleles was difficult when HLA alleles, especially DR and DQ, strongly co-occurred. The cohort was sequenced for TCR beta chains only, and without alpha or paired-chain data the features that could be detected were limited. Some IMGT-functional V segments, including TRBV6-2 and TRBV6-3, could not be told apart with the 87-base-pair reads, so those segments were excluded.

The cohort was made up of roughly 670 healthy bone marrow donors. All cohort members were sampled while nominally healthy, although unrecorded immune exposures were likely present. The donor tested CMV seropositive, placing the donor among the roughly 300 seropositive members of the cohort. Every donor gave a peripheral blood sample, and the peripheral blood mononuclear cells from that sample were used for TCR beta sequencing. Genomic DNA was extracted from the blood cell samples with the Qiagen DNeasy Blood Extraction Kit. Library preparation employed the immunoSEQ multiplex PCR assay. For the multiplex PCR, a mixture combining 60 forward primers for TCR Vbeta segments and 13 reverse primers for TCR Jbeta segments was used. Amplification of the CDR3 region of rearranged TCR beta genes was performed with a multiplex PCR assay on genomic DNA. The Illumina HiSeq System was used to sequence the amplified TCR beta libraries as 87-base-pair reads. In the authors' own workflow: A later analysis tallied roughly 80 million unique TCR beta chains across the approximately 670 repertoires, and some 10 million of those chains were shared by two or more donors. Raw reads were error-corrected and collapsed into unique sequences by a nearest-neighbor algorithm in which closely related sequences were merged to remove PCR and sequencing errors. To assign V, D and J gene segments, CDR3 sequences were aligned to IMGT reference sequences. For a sequence to be retained, a match of at least six nucleotides was required to both a V gene segment and a J gene segment. A rearrangement counted as productive if the CDR3 had no stop codons and remained in frame with V and J, and every other rearrangement counted as non-productive. Following IMGT convention, CDR3 was defined as the stretch from the second conserved V-encoded cysteine up to the conserved J-encoded phenylalanine. The earlier analysis of about 530 of the donors excluded any sequence lacking an unambiguous match to a single V gene segment. An earlier analysis of fewer than 750 of the donors called V segments functional above 56.7% productive rearrangements and segregating when the between-donor standard deviation exceeded 5%. A statistical classification framework was built for diagnosing cytomegalovirus status from the catalog of TCR beta chain sequences. V and J gene assignment, in a later analysis, came from comparing TCR nucleotide sequences with IMGT/GENE-DB human TR gene sequences. The TCRdist pipeline was used in a later analysis to assign CDR3 sequences and most-parsimonious VDJ recombination scenarios. In a later analysis, each TCR beta chain was defined by its CDR3 amino acid sequence together with its V-gene family, and reads without a unique V-gene family were excluded. A later analysis removed 500 to 600 highly shared, low-generation-probability nucleotide sequences to deal with suspected cross-contamination and a sequencing artifact. In a later analysis, a clonal expansion index was calculated for each public chain from normalized within-repertoire ranks of inferred template counts. In a later analysis, generation probabilities were computed using a VDJ recombination model fitted to out-of-frame rearrangements, and the results were checked against IGoR. Hypergeometric tests were used in a later analysis to score TCR-TCR, TCR-HLA and TCR-CMV co-occurrence, with a repertoire-size bias correction applied to the TCR pairs. In a later analysis, false discovery rates were estimated by permuting HLA or CMV assignments 20 times. In a later analysis, co-occurring TCRs were grouped using DBSCAN, and TCRdist sequence similarity was added for clustering within HLA-allele-positive subsets. Co-occurrence clustering excluded repertoires with fewer than 30,000 or more than 120,000 public chains, plus five with anomalous nucleotide sharing. TCRdb carries this immuneACCESS record with in-frame sequences only. Its versions omit some clonotypes, under half of them owing to an unresolved V gene in the studies checked, with the rest unexplained. V and J calls plus clone size are reproduced from that table; the DNA served to infer D and trimming. The sample table holds about 96,000 clones, of which under 85% were seen once. Under 8% of the sample belongs to the ten largest clones.

Based on the germline V gene, the CDR1 and CDR2 sequences are SGHRS and YFSETQ. V and J are trimmed by 6 bases and 3 bases, and the gene matches miss 9 bases of the junction. Measured from the cysteine to the phenylalanine, the CDR3 is 14 residues long. Only the CDR3 portion is preserved as DNA: 42 bases, with reading frame beginning at the first base. On this clone: The antigen this receptor binds is unknown. Per-nucleotide qualities are absent, and no much larger clonotype sits a single base away.

The receptor comes from a middle-aged man in good health and CMV-seropositive. The chain joins TRBV5-1 to TRBJ2-7; TRBD1 aligns with 7 central bases. Material: PBMCs. The nucleotide sequence reads as follows: TGCGCCAGCATGATTCGGCCAGGGGGCTACGAGCAGTACTTC. This encodes CASMIRPGGYEQYF.